These T cell receptor beta chains were read from a single sample in a study of response to subunit inactivated influenza vaccine. A single record per CDR3 protein comes from TCRdb applying MiXCR to the RT-PCR reads. Among about 650,000 distinct CDR3 sequences, around 16% were seen once, and the ten largest hold 11%. The sequencing here drew on PBMCs from blood, taken roughly 12 days after vaccination. Source of these receptors: a man aged 45 to 65 who received an inactivated influenza vaccine. The CDR3 runs from the conserved cysteine through the conserved F or W. Each record gives: clone size, J gene, V gene, D gene, CDR3 protein, CDR3 DNA. The D gene is left open where the match is weak. Clone size is shown for a subset of rows, as once, few, many or a class of expanded clone.

>NA|TRBJ2-7|TRBV29-1|NA
CSVETGLKIHEQYF
TGCAGCGTTGAAACCGGGTTAAAGATCCACGAGCAGTACTTC
>NA|TRBJ2-5|TRBV20-1|TRBD2
CSARDPGGEEKETQYF
TGCAGTGCTAGAGATCCGGGGGGAGAAGAGAAGGAGACCCAGTACTTC
>many|TRBJ1-5|TRBV20-1|NA
CSARGPSNQPQHF
TGCAGTGCTAGAGGGCCATCCAATCAGCCCCAGCATTTT
>many|TRBJ2-7|TRBV5-1|NA
CASSMTAETDEQYF
TGCGCCAGCAGCATGACAGCAGAGACGGACGAGCAGTACTTC
>few|TRBJ2-7|TRBV5-6|NA
CASSLVEVFFYEQYF
TGTGCCAGCAGCTTGGTGGAGGTTTTTTTTTACGAGCAGTACTTC
>few|TRBJ1-2|TRBV5-1|TRBD1
CASSLGPGQGHWNYGYTF
TGCGCCAGCAGCTTGGGGCCGGGACAGGGCCATTGGAACTATGGCTACACCTTC
>many|TRBJ2-3|TRBV1|NA
CTSSQDQRTGTDTQYF
TGCACCAGCAGCCAAGATCAAAGGACCGGCACAGATACGCAGTATTTT
>few|TRBJ2-3|TRBV19|TRBD1
CASSIAGQGLTDTQYF
TGTGCCAGTAGTATTGCAGGACAGGGTTTGACAGATACGCAGTATTTT
>few|TRBJ2-5|TRBV5-8|NA
CASSLWGRKETQYF
TGTGCCAGCAGCTTGTGGGGGAGGAAAGAGACCCAGTACTTC
>NA|TRBJ2-2|TRBV5-1|NA
CASGRQLDSNTGELFF
TGCGCCAGCGGAAGACAGCTCGATTCGAACACCGGGGAGCTGTTTTTT
>few|TRBJ2-2|TRBV7-8|NA
CASSLGTPRTGELFF
TGTGCCAGCAGCTTAGGGACCCCACGCACCGGGGAGCTGTTTTTT
>few|TRBJ2-2|TRBV12-3/TRBV12-4|TRBD1
CASSRPQTGGSTGELFF
TGTGCCAGCAGCCGACCCCAGACAGGGGGTAGTACCGGGGAGCTGTTTTTT
>NA|TRBJ2-5|TRBV29-1|TRBD1
CSGGPGTEETQYF
TGCAGCGGCGGCCCCGGGACAGAAGAGACCCAGTACTTC
>NA|TRBJ2-1|TRBV27|NA
CASSLAQVGYNEQFF
TGTGCCAGCAGTTTGGCGCAGGTCGGATACAATGAGCAGTTCTTC
>NA|TRBJ1-1|TRBV6-2/TRBV6-3|NA
CASLLRWNTEAFF
TGTGCCAGCCTCCTGCGATGGAACACTGAAGCTTTCTTT
>NA|TRBJ2-2|TRBV4-3|NA
CASSQAAIQNTGELFF
TGCGCCAGCAGCCAAGCGGCTATACAGAACACCGGGGAGCTGTTTTTT
>NA|TRBJ2-1|TRBV15|NA
CATSAGGYSYNEQFF
TGTGCCACCAGTGCTGGGGGCTATTCCTACAATGAGCAGTTCTTC
>few|TRBJ2-1|TRBV20-1|NA
CSARRAGVRNEQFF
TGCAGTGCTAGAAGGGCAGGGGTTCGCAATGAGCAGTTCTTC
>few|TRBJ1-1|TRBV3-1|TRBD1
CASSRDRGVWAFF
TGTGCCAGCAGCCGGGACAGGGGTGTGTGGGCTTTCTTT
>few|TRBJ1-5|TRBV14|NA
CASSQSRNQPQHF
TGTGCCAGCAGCCAGAGTCGCAATCAGCCCCAGCATTTT
>NA|TRBJ2-3|TRBV25-1|TRBD2
CASSALWTSGMSDTQYF
TGTGCCAGCAGTGCGCTATGGACTAGCGGGATGTCAGATACGCAGTATTTT
>NA|TRBJ2-7|TRBV6-2/TRBV6-3|NA
CASGSGIGLLSYEQYF
TGTGCCAGCGGTTCCGGGATCGGTCTGCTCTCCTACGAGCAGTACTTC
>few|TRBJ2-7|TRBV2|NA
CASSALAVTYEQYF
TGTGCCAGCAGTGCCTTGGCCGTGACCTACGAGCAGTACTTC
>NA|TRBJ1-5|TRBV6-1|NA
CASWKGEGSNQPQHF
TGTGCCAGCTGGAAAGGGGAGGGGAGCAATCAGCCCCAGCATTTT
>many|TRBJ2-3|TRBV5-1|TRBD2
CASSAGTSGDTQYF
TGCGCCAGCAGCGCCGGGACTAGCGGGGATACGCAGTATTTT
>few|TRBJ2-7|TRBV7-9|TRBD1
CASSQGAGEQYF
TGTGCCAGCAGTCAGGGGGCAGGCGAGCAGTACTTC
>NA|TRBJ2-4|TRBV5-1|TRBD2
CASSITAGGINIQYF
TGCGCCAGCAGCATAACTGCGGGGGGAATTAACATTCAGTACTTC
>NA|TRBJ2-4|TRBV6-4|TRBD2
CASSPTGGASKNIQYF
TGTGCCAGCAGTCCCACGGGGGGAGCATCCAAAAACATTCAGTACTTC
>few|TRBJ2-7|TRBV25-1|NA
CASSDAGPSEQYF
TGTGCCAGCAGTGATGCGGGTCCCAGCGAGCAGTACTTC
>few|TRBJ2-3|TRBV7-2|TRBD2
CASSRTSGEGGTQYF
TGTGCCAGCAGCCGGACTAGCGGGGAGGGCGGTACGCAGTATTTT
>few|TRBJ2-7|TRBV4-2|NA
CASSQAGTPSEQYF
TGTGCCAGCAGCCAGGCCGGGACACCTTCCGAGCAGTACTTC
>NA|TRBJ2-2|TRBV5-1|NA
CASSSRRGFPGELFF
TGCGCCAGCAGCTCGCGACGAGGGTTCCCCGGGGAGCTGTTTTTT
>many|TRBJ2-6|TRBV18|NA
CASSPKQSGANVLTF
TGTGCCAGCTCACCTAAGCAATCTGGGGCCAACGTCCTGACTTTC
>NA|TRBJ2-7|TRBV29-1|NA
CSVEDRRGPGARYEQYF
TGCAGCGTTGAAGATCGGCGCGGACCAGGGGCGAGGTACGAGCAGTACTTC
>NA|TRBJ2-1|TRBV21-1|NA
CASSLTGANQYNEQFF
TGTGCCAGCAGCCTTACAGGGGCCAATCAATACAATGAGCAGTTCTTC
>NA|TRBJ2-1|TRBV10-3|NA
CAITVMNEQFF
TGTGCCATCACGGTGATGAATGAGCAGTTCTTC
>many|TRBJ2-7|TRBV18|NA
CASSPKETYEQYF
TGTGCCAGCTCACCGAAAGAAACCTACGAGCAGTACTTC
>NA|TRBJ2-7|TRBV28|TRBD1
CASSYHGGTGDTYEQYF
TGTGCCAGCAGTTATCATGGGGGGACAGGGGACACCTACGAGCAGTACTTC
>NA|TRBJ2-7|TRBV27|TRBD1
CASSLLPGQGNYEQYF
TGTGCCAGCAGTTTACTGCCGGGACAGGGAAACTACGAGCAGTACTTC
>NA|TRBJ2-3|TRBV24-1|NA
CATSDLTGRGSTETQYF
TGTGCCACCAGTGATTTGACAGGGAGGGGAAGCACAGAAACGCAGTATTTT
>few|TRBJ2-6|TRBV6-1|NA
CASSERGAGANVLTF
TGTGCCAGCAGTGAAAGGGGTGCCGGGGCCAACGTCCTGACTTTC
>few|TRBJ1-6|TRBV7-2|NA
CASSLISNSPLHF
TGTGCCAGCAGCTTAATTTCCAATTCACCCCTCCACTTT
>NA|TRBJ2-2|TRBV11-1|NA
CASSPSYSRNTGELFF
TGTGCCAGCAGCCCCTCGTATAGCAGGAACACCGGGGAGCTGTTTTTT
>few|TRBJ2-1|TRBV24-1|TRBD2
CATSDSGTSGQPLNEQFF
TGTGCCACCAGTGATTCCGGGACTAGCGGGCAACCATTGAATGAGCAGTTCTTC
>NA|TRBJ2-5|TRBV6-2/TRBV6-3|NA
CASSYSPLTPGEGKTQYF
TGTGCCAGCAGTTACTCTCCCCTTACTCCGGGAGAGGGGAAGACCCAGTACTTC
>NA|TRBJ2-1|TRBV6-1|TRBD2
CASSASGGPYNEQFF
TGTGCCAGCAGTGCTAGCGGGGGACCCTACAATGAGCAGTTCTTC
>NA|TRBJ2-7|TRBV30|NA
CAWSVRQGSYEQYF
TGTGCCTGGAGTGTACGTCAGGGCTCCTACGAGCAGTACTTC
>NA|TRBJ1-1|TRBV7-9|NA
CASSLGPQGTNTEAFF
TGTGCCAGCAGCTTAGGCCCCCAGGGGACAAACACTGAAGCTTTCTTT
>few|TRBJ2-7|TRBV15|NA
CATSRVLTVGYEQYF
TGTGCCACCAGCAGAGTACTCACGGTAGGATACGAGCAGTACTTC
>NA|TRBJ2-7|TRBV5-6|NA
CASSFHLTRHEQYF
TGTGCCAGCAGCTTTCACCTCACTCGCCACGAGCAGTACTTC
>NA|TRBJ1-2|TRBV7-2|NA
CASSYTPYGYTF
TGTGCCAGCAGCTACACTCCCTATGGCTACACCTTC
>few|TRBJ1-6|TRBV19|NA
CASSIRAGSYNSPLHF
TGTGCCAGTAGTATACGGGCAGGATCCTATAATTCACCCCTCCACTTT
>many|TRBJ2-1|TRBV5-1|NA
CASSLDREQFF
TGCGCCAGCAGCTTGGATCGTGAGCAGTTCTTC
>few|TRBJ2-7|TRBV4-2|NA
CASSQDHRTDSYEQYF
TGTGCCAGCAGCCAAGATCATCGGACCGACTCCTACGAGCAGTACTTC
>few|TRBJ2-2|TRBV6-1|NA
CASRNAQGWSGELFF
TGTGCCAGCAGGAATGCCCAGGGGTGGTCCGGGGAGCTGTTTTTT
>few|TRBJ2-7|TRBV7-2|TRBD1
CASNSSPGQTYEQYF
TGTGCCAGCAACTCAAGTCCGGGACAGACCTACGAGCAGTACTTC
>few|TRBJ2-3|TRBV5-5|NA
CASSLVGSPMPTDTQYF
TGTGCCAGCAGCTTGGTTGGCAGCCCCATGCCCACAGATACGCAGTATTTT
>NA|TRBJ2-1|TRBV3-1|NA
CASSPAGLASEQFF
TGTGCCAGCAGCCCGGCGGGGCTGGCGAGTGAGCAGTTCTTC
>once|TRBJ2-3|TRBV24-1|NA
CATSDLRGGIKADTQYF
TGTGCCACCAGTGATTTGCGCGGCGGAATCAAAGCAGATACGCAGTATTTT